This entry lists 2 T cell receptor beta chains sequenced from one sample in a study. Tregs were sorted as CD4+CD25+CD127-/low cells. TCRdb re-called the 5' RACE reads through MiXCR, storing one row per CDR3 protein. The sample has under 45,000 distinct CDR3 sequences, 22% seen once. The specimen was Tregs sorted from blood. The receptors were gathered from a female donor with breast cancer.

J is TRBJ2-5 and V is TRBV5-1; possibly TRBD2 for D (6 bases). Germline V gene sequence: CDR1 SGHRS, CDR2 YFSETQ. The CDR3 is 14 amino acids. V was clipped by 1 base and J by 5 bases, with 12 bases between them. The CDR3, as DNA: TGCGCCAGCAGCTTGCCACAGGAGGGGGAGACCCAGTACTTC. Translating it yields CASSLPQEGETQYF.

By sample share, this clonotype is medium-sized (0.01 to 0.1%). V gene TRBV9 combines with J gene TRBJ2-1; the match to TRBD2 covers 9 bases. V lost 0 bases and J lost 4; bases outside the gene matches: 5. CDR3 length: 16 residues. The germline V gene has CDR1 SGDLS and CDR2 YYNGEE. CDR3 DNA: TGTGCCAGCAGCGTAGAGTGGACTAGCGCGTACAATGAGCAGTTCTTC. This codes for CASSVEWTSAYNEQFF. The complete variable domain, with remaining parts taken from reference TRBV9 and TRBJ2-1, reads DSGVTQTPKHLITATGQRVTLRCSPRSGDLSVYWYQQSLDQGLQFLIQYYNGEERAKGNILERFSAQQFPDLHSELNLSSLELGDSALYFCASSVEWTSAYNEQFFGPGTRLTVL.